This T cell receptor (beta chain) was profiled in a study of shared clonotypes between healthy human individuals. The germline V gene encodes CDR1 MDHEN and CDR2 SYDVKM. The CDR3 is made up of 16 amino acids. The ends were cut back, 1 base at V and 2 bases at J, with 11 bases in the middle. Study observations and caveats: Exclusively blood specimens were collected; tissue repertoires likely differ. Several donors held about 5% of naive CD4 clonotypes in common.

The DNA input per sorted-subset replicate PCR was roughly 0.2 ug, corresponding to around 30,000 T cell genomes. Clones were sequenced by immunoSEQ multiplex PCR, and TCRdb holds only the in-frame ones, with some missing. The table has around 1,900,000 clones, 85% to 95% seen once. Only one count was recorded for this clone. Antigen unknown. The naive CD8 subset, CD45RO-negative cells positively selected for CCR7, excluded terminally differentiated effector memory CD45RA+ cells. This TCR was sampled from a young man in good health. Some clones in this sample may be carry-over from other donors' samples. The sample was naive CD8+ T cells from PBMCs. The rearrangement uses TRBV28 and TRBJ2-2, with D perhaps TRBD1 (6 bases). In nucleotides, the CDR3 is TGTGCCAGCAGTTTATATAGGGGACAAAACACCGGGGAGCTGTTTTTT. This translates into CASSLYRGQNTGELFF. Using reference TRBV28 and TRBJ2-2 for the parts outside the CDR3, the full variable domain is DVKVTQSSRYLVKRTGEKVFLECVQDMDHENMFWYRQDPGLGLRLIYFSYDVKMKEKGDIPEGYSVSREKKERFSLILESASTNQTSMYLCASSLYRGQNTGELFFGEGSRLTVL.